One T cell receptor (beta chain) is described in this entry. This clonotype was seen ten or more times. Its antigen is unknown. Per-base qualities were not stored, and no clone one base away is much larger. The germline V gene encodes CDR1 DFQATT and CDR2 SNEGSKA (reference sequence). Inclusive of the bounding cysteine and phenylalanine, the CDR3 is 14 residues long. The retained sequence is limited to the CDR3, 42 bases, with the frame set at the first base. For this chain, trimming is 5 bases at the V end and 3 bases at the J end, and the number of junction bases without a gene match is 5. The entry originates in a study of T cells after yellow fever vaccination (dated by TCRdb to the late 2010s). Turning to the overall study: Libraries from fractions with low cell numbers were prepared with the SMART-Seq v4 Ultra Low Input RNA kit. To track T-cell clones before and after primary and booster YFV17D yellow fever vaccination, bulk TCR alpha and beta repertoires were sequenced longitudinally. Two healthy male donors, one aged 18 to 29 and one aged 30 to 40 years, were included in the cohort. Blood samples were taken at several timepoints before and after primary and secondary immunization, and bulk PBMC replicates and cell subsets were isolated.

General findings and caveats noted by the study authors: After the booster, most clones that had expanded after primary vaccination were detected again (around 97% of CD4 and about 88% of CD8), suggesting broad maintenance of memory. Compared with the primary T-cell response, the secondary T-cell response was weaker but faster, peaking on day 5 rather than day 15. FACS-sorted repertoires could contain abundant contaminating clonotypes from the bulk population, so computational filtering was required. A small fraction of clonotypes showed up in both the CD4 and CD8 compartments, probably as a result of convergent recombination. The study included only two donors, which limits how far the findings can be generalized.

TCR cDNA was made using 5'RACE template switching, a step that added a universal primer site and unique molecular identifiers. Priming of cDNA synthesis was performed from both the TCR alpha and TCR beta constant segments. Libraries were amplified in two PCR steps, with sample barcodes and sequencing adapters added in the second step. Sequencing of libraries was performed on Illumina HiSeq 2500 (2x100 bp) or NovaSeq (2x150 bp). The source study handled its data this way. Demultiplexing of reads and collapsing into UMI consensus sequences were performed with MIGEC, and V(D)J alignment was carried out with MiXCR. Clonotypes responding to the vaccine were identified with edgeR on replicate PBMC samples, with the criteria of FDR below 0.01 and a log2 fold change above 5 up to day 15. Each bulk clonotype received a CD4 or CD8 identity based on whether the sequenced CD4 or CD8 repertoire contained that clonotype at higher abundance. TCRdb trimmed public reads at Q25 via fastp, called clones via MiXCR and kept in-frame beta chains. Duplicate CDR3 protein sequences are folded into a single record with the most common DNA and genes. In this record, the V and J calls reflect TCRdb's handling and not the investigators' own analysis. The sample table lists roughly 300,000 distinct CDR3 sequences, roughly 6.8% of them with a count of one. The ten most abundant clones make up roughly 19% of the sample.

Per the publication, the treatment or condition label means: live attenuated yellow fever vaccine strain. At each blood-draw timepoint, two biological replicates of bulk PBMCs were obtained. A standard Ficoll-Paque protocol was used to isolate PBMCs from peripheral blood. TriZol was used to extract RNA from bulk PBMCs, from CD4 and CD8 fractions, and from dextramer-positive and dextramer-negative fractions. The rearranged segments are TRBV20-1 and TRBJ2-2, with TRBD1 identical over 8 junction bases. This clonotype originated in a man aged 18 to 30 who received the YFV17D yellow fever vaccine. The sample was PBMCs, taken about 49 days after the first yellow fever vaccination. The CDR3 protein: CSAQTGADTGELFF. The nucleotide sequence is TGCAGTGCTCAGACAGGGGCAGACACCGGGGAGCTGTTTTTT.